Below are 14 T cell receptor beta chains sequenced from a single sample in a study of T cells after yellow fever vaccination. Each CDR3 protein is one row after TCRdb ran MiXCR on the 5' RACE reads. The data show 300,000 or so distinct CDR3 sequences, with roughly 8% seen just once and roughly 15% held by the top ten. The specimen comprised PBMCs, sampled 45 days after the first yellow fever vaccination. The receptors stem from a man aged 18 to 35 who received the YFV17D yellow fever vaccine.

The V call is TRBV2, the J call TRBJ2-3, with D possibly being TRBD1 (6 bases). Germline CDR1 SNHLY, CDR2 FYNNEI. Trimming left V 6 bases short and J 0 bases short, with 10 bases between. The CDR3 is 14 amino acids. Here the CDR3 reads CASRRQASTDTQYF. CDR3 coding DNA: TGTGCCAGCAGGCGACAGGCGAGCACAGATACGCAGTATTTT.

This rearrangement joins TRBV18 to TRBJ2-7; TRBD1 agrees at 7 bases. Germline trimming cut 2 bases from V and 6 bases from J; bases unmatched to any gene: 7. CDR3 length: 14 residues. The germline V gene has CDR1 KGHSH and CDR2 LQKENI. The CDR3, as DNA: TGTGCCAGCTCACCATCGGCGACAGGGTCCGAGCAGTACGTC. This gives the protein CASSPSATGSEQYV.

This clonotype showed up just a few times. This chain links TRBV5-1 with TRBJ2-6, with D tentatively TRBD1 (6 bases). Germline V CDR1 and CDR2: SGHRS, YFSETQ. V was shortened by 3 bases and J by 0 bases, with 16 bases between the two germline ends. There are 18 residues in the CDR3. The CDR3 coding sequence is TGCGCCAGCAGCTCCGCCACAGGGATTTCCTCTGGGGCCAACGTCCTGACTTTC. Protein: CASSSATGISSGANVLTF.

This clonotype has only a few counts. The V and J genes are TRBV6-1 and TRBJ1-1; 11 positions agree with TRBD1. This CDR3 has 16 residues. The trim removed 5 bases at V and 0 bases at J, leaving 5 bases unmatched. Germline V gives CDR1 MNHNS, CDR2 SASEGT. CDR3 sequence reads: CASSPGQGDLNTEAFF. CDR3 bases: TGTGCCAGCAGTCCGGGACAGGGGGATTTGAACACTGAAGCTTTCTTT.

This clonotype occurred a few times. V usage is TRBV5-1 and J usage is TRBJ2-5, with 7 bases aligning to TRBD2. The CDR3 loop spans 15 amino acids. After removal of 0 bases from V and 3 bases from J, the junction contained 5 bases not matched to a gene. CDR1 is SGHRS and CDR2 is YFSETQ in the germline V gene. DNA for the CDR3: TGCGCCAGCAGCTTGGGGGCTAGCGGAAAAGAGACCCAGTACTTC. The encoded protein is CASSLGASGKETQYF. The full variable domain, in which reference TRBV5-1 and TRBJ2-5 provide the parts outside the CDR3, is KAGVTQTPRYLIKTRGQQVTLSCSPISGHRSVSWYQQTPGQGLQFLFEYFSETQRNKGNFPGRFSGRQFSNSRSEMNVSTLELGDSALYLCASSLGASGKETQYFGPGTRLLVL.

The CDR3 DNA reads TGTGCCAGCAGCCCCACCGGGACGGTGAACACTGAAGCTTTCTTT. It codes for CASSPTGTVNTEAFF. J is TRBJ1-1 and V is TRBV7-9, with D possibly TRBD1 on 5 matching bases. V was cut by 5 bases and J by 0 bases, with 13 bases left in between. CDR1 is SEHNR and CDR2 is FQNEAQ in the germline V gene (reference sequence). The CDR3 is made up of 15 amino acids.

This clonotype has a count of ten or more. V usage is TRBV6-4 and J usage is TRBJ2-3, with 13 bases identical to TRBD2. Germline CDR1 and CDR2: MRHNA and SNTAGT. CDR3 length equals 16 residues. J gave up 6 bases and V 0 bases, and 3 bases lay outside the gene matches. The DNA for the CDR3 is TGTGCCAGCAGTGACTCAACTAGCGGGGGGGCTGATACGCAGTATTTT. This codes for CASSDSTSGGADTQYF.

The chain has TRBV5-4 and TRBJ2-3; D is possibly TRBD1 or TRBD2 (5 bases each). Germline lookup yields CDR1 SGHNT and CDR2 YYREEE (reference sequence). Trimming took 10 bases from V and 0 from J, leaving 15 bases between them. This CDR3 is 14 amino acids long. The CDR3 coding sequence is TGTGCCGGCGGAAGGGACCCGAGCACAGATACGCAGTATTTT. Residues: CAGGRDPSTDTQYF.

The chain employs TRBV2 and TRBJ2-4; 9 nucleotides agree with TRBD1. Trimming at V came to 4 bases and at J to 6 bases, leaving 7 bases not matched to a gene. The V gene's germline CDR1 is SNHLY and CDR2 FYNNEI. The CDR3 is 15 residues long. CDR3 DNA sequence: TGTGCCAGCAGTGGACCCGGGACAGGGAGAAACATTCAGTACTTC. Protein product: CASSGPGTGRNIQYF.

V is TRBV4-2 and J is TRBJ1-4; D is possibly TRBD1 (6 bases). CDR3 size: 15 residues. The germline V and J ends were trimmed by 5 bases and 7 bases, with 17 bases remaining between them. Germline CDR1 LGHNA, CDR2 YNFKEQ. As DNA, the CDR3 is TGTGCCAGCAGCACACTGACAGGAGTTGGTGAAAAACTGTTTTTT. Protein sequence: CASSTLTGVGEKLFF.

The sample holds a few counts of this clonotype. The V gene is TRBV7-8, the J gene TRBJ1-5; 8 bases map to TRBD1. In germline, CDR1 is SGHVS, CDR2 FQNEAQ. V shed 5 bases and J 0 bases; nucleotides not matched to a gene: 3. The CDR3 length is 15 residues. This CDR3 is CASSRTGNSNQPQHF. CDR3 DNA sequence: TGTGCCAGCAGCCGGACAGGGAATAGCAATCAGCCCCAGCATTTT. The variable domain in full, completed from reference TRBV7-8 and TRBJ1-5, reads GAGVSQSPRYKVAKRGQDVALRCDPISGHVSLFWYQQALGQGPEFLTYFQNEAQLDKSGLPSDRFFAERPEGSVSTLKIQRTQQEDSAVYLCASSRTGNSNQPQHFGDGTRLSIL.

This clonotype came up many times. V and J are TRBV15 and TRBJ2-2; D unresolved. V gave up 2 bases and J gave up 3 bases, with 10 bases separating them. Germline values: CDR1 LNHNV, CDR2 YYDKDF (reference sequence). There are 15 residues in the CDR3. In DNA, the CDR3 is TGTGCCACCAGCAGAAAGGGCACCGACACCGGGGAGCTGTTTTTT. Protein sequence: CATSRKGTDTGELFF.

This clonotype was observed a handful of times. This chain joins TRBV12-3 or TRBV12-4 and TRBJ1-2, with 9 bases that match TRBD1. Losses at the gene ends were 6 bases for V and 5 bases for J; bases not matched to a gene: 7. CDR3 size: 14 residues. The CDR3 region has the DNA TGTGCCAGCAGCACAACCGGGACAGGGTATGGCTACACCTTC. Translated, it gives CASSTTGTGYGYTF.

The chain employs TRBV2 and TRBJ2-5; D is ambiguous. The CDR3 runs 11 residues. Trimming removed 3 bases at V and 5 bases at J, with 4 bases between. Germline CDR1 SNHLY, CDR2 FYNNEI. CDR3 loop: CASSDLETQYF. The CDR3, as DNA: TGTGCCAGCAGTGATCTCGAGACCCAGTACTTC. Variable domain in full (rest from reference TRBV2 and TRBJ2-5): EPEVTQTPSHQVTQMGQEVILRCVPISNHLYFYWYRQILGQKVEFLVSFYNNEISEKSEIFDDQFSVERPDGSNFTLKIRSTKLEDSAMYFCASSDLETQYFGPGTRLLVL.